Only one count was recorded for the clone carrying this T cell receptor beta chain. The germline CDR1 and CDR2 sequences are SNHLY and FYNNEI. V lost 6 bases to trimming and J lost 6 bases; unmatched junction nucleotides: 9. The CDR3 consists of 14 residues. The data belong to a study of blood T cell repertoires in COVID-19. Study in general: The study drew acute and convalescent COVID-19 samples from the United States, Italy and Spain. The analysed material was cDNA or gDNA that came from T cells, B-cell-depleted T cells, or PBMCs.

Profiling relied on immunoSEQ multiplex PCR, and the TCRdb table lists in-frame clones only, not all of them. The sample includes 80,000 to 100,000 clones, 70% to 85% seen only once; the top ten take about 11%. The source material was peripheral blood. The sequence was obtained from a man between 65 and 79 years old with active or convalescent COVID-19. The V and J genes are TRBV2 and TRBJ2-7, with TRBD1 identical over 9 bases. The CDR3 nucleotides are TGTGCCAGCAGGGGCGGACAGGGGTTGGGCGAGCAGTACTTC. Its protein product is CASRGGQGLGEQYF. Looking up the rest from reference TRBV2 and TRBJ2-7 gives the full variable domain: EPEVTQTPSHQVTQMGQEVILRCVPISNHLYFYWYRQILGQKVEFLVSFYNNEISEKSEIFDDQFSVERPDGSNFTLKIRSTKLEDSAMYFCASRGGQGLGEQYFGPGTRLTVT.